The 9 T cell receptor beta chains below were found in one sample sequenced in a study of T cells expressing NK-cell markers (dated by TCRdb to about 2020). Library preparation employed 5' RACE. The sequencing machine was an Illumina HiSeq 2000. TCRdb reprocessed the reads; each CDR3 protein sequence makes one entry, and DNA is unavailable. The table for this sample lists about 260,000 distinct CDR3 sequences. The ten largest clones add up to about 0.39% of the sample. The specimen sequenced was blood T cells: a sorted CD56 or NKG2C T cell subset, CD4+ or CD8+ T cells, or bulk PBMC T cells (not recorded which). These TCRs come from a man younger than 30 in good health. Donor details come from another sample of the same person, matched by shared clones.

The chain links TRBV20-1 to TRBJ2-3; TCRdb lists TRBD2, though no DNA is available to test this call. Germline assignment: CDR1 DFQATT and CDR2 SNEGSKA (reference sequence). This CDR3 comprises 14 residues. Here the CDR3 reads CSAPTSGATDTQYF.

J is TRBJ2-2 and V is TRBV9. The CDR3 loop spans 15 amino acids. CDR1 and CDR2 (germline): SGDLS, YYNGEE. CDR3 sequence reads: CASSVAVGITGELFF.

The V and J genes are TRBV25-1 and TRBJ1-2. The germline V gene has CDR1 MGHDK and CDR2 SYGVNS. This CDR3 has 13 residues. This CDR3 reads CASSDHNGDGYTF.

CDR3 region: CSVAEAHRAINEQFF. This chain connects TRBV29-1 to TRBJ2-1; the D call of TRBD2 rests on TCRdb alone, since no DNA is present to check it. The CDR3 totals 15 residues. The V gene's germline CDR1 is SQVTM and CDR2 ANQGSEA.

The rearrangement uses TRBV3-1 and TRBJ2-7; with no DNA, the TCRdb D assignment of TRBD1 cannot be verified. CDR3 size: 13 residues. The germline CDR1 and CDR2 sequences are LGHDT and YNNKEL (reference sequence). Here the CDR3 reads CAVRKGAVGEQYF.

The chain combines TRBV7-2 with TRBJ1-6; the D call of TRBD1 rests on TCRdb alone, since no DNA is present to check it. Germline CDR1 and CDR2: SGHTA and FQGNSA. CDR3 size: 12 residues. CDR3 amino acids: CASTLGVSPLHF.

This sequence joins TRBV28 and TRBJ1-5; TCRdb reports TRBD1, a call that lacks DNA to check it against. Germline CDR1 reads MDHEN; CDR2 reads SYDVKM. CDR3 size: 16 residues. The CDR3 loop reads CASSIMGQGDNQPQHF.

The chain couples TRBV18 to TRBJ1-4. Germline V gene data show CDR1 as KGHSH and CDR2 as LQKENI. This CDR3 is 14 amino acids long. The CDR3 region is CASSPPGRNEKLFF. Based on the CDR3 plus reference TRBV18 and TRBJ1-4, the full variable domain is NAGVMQNPRHLVRRRGQEARLRCSPMKGHSHVYWYRQLPEEGLKFMVYLQKENIIDESGMPKERFSAEFPKEGPSILRIQQVVRGDSAAYFCASSPPGRNEKLFFGSGTQLSVL.

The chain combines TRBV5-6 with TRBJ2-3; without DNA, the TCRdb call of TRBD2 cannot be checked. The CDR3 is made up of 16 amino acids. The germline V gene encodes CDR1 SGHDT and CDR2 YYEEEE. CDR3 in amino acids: CASSSTTSGSADTQYF.